This T cell receptor (beta chain) was found in a study of blood T cell repertoires in COVID-19. Study details: Spain, Italy and the United States supplied samples that represented acute and convalescent COVID-19.

Seattle researchers signed up patients amid active infection and tracked them longitudinally. Germline V gene data show CDR1 as ENHRY and CDR2 as SYGVKD. V trimming: 0 bases; J trimming: 4 bases; junction bases outside the gene matches: 10. The CDR3 has 18 residues. Authors' analysis steps: Cell counts per sample came from amplifying reference gene primers. Repertoires were generated with immunoSEQ multiplex PCR, while TCRdb's copy carries only in-frame clones and drops some. D and trimming were read from the DNA, whereas the V and J calls and clone size are those reported in that table. This table has about 170,000 clones, about 90% appearing once.

The sequenced sample was peripheral blood. The chain carries TRBV10-3 and TRBJ2-1; 9 bases are shared with TRBD1. The TCR sequence derives from a man aged 25 to 45 with COVID-19, enrolled during active disease. In DNA, the CDR3 is TGTGCCATCAGTGAGTCGGGGGCGGGACAGGGTAAATACAATGAGCAGTTCTTC. Translating gives CAISESGAGQGKYNEQFF.